The present entry profiles one T cell receptor beta chain with its context. Its antigen is currently unknown. These data are taken from a study of T cell repertoires in cytomegalovirus infection. Study information: Recently identified HLA-C-restricted CMV epitopes and well-studied HLA-B-restricted CMV epitopes were used by the study. Study observations and caveats: Carriage of CMV together with the relevant HLA was identifiable through cumulative public TCR beta family frequency. HLA-C-restricted TCR beta clonotypes specific for CMV led the ex vivo response.

CDR3 length: 17 amino acids. Losses at the gene ends were 6 bases for V and 0 bases for J; bases not matched to a gene: 11. In TCRdb, the reads were re-called with MiXCR into one record per CDR3 protein. The sample yields roughly 500,000 distinct CDR3 sequences, 30% to 35% seen once. The chain combines TRBV12-3 or TRBV12-4 with TRBJ2-1; 7 bases are a match to TRBD2. This receptor was taken from a human donor in good health (CMV status not recorded). Some clones in this sample may be carry-over from other donors' samples. The input for sequencing was cultured PBMCs, taken from culture after CMV antigen stimulation. The CDR3: CASSPTSAGVSYNEQFF. Written as DNA, the CDR3 is TGTGCCAGCAGCCCCACTAGCGCAGGAGTCTCCTACAATGAGCAGTTCTTC.